This T cell receptor beta chain was recovered during a study of T cell responses to AZD1222 COVID-19 vaccine. Generated by immunoSEQ multiplex PCR, the TCRdb table keeps only in-frame clones and is missing some. The sample consists of around 140,000 clones, 90% to 95% of them appearing once. Concerning this clone: Antigen: not known.

Study-level results: Repertoire sampling was restricted to post-peak T cell response timepoints.

V was cut by 5 bases and J by 10 bases, with 12 bases left in between. The CDR3 length is 13 residues. CDR1 is MNHEY, CDR2 SVGAGI, per germline. The sample was peripheral blood, taken on day 0 of AZD1222 vaccination. The TCR originated in an adult in good health. The gene calls are TRBV6-5 and TRBJ1-6; D possibly corresponds to TRBD1 (5 bases). CDR3 region: CASSTDPGSPLHF. DNA for the CDR3: TGTGCCAGCAGTACAGACCCAGGGTCACCCCTCCACTTT.